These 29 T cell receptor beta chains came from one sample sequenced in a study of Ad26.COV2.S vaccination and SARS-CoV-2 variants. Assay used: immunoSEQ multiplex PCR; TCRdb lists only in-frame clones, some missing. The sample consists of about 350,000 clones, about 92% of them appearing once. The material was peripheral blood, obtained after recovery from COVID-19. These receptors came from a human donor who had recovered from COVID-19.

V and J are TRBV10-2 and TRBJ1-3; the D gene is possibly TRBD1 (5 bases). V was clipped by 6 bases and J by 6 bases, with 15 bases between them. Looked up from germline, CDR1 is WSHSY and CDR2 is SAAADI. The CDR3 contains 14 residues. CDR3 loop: CASRDTGTPNTIYF. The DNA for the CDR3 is TGCGCCAGCAGGGATACCGGGACTCCAAACACCATATATTTT.

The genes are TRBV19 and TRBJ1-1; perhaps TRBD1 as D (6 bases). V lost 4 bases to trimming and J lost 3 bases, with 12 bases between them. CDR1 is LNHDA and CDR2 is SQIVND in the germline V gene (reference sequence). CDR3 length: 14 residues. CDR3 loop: CASSTWTVDTEAFF. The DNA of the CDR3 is TGTGCCAGTAGTACTTGGACAGTAGACACTGAAGCTTTCTTT.

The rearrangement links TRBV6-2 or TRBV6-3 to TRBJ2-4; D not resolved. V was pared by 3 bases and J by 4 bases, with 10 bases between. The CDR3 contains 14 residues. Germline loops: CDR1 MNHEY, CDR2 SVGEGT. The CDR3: CASSYDSAKNIQYF. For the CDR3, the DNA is TGTGCCAGCAGTTATGACTCCGCAAAAAACATTCAGTACTTC.

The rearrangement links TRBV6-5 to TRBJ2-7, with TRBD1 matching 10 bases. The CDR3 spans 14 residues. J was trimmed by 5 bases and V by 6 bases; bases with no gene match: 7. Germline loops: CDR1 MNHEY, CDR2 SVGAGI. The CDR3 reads CASSRQGAQNEQYF. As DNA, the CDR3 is TGTGCCAGCAGCCGACAGGGGGCGCAGAACGAGCAGTACTTC.

CDR3 amino acids: CASGPSIGQSGNTIYF. CDR3 sequence (DNA): TGTGCTAGTGGCCCCTCAATTGGACAGTCTGGAAACACCATATATTTT. The rearrangement links TRBV12-5 to TRBJ1-3; TRBD1 is a possible D gene (6 bases). Trimming removed 6 bases at V and 1 base at J, with 16 bases between. CDR1 is LGHNT, CDR2 FRNRAP, per germline. This CDR3 has 16 amino acids.

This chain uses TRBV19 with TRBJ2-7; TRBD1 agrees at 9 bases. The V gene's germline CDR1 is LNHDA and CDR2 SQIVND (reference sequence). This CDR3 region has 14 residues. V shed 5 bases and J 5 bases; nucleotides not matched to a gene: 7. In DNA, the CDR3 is TGTGCCAGTAGTTCTCGGACAGGGGCCCACGAGCAGTACTTC. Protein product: CASSSRTGAHEQYF.

In DNA form, the CDR3 reads TGCAGCGTTGAAATGAGGCAACCTTCTAACTATGGCTACACCTTC. The encoded protein is CSVEMRQPSNYGYTF. The chain joins TRBV29-1 to TRBJ1-2; the D is unclear. The CDR3 runs 15 residues. The V and J ends lost 2 bases and 0 bases respectively, with 13 bases between them. Per germline, CDR1 SQVTM and CDR2 ANQGSEA.

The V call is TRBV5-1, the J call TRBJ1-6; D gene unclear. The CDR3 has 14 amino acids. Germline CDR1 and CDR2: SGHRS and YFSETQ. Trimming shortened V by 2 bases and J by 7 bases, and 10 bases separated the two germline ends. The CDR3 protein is CASSFNGLNSPLHF. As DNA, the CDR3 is TGCGCCAGCAGCTTCAACGGGTTAAATTCACCCCTCCACTTT. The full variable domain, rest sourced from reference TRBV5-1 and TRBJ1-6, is KAGVTQTPRYLIKTRGQQVTLSCSPISGHRSVSWYQQTPGQGLQFLFEYFSETQRNKGNFPGRFSGRQFSNSRSEMNVSTLELGDSALYLCASSFNGLNSPLHFGNGTRLTVT.

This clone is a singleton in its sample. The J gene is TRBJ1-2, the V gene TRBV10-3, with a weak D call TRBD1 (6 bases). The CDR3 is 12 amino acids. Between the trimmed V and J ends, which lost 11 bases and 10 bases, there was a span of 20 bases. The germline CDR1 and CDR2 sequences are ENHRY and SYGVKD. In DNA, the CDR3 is TGTGCCGCCTTTGGGGGGGGCAGCAACTACACCTTC. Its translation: CAAFGGGSNYTF.

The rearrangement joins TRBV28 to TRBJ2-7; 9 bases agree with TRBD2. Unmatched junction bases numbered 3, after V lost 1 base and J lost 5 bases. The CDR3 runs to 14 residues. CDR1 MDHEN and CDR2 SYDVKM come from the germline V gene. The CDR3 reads CASSLSSGADEQYF. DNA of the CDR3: TGTGCCAGCAGTTTATCTAGCGGGGCTGACGAGCAGTACTTC. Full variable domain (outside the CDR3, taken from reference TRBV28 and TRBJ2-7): DVKVTQSSRYLVKRTGEKVFLECVQDMDHENMFWYRQDPGLGLRLIYFSYDVKMKEKGDIPEGYSVSREKKERFSLILESASTNQTSMYLCASSLSSGADEQYFGPGTRLTVT.

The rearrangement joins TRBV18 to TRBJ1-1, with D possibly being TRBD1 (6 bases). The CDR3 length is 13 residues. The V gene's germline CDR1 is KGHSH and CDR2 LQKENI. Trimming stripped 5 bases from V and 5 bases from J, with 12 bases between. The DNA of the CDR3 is TGTGCCAGCTCAGGCGGGGGCCGGACTGAAGCTTTCTTT. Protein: CASSGGGRTEAFF.

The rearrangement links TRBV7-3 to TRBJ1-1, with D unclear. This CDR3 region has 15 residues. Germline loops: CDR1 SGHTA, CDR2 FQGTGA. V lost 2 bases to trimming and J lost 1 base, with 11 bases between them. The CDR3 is CASSLFSGRNTEAFF. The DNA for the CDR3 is TGTGCCAGCAGCTTATTCTCGGGGAGGAACACTGAAGCTTTCTTT.

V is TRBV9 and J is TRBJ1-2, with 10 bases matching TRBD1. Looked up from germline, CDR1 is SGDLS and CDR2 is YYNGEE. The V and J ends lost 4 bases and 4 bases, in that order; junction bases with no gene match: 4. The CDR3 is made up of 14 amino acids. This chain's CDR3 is CASSKDRGSYGYTF. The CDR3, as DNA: TGTGCCAGCAGCAAGGACAGGGGGTCCTATGGCTACACCTTC.

The CDR3: CARSRRGQGERTNYGYTF. In DNA, the CDR3 is TGTGCCAGAAGCCGAAGAGGACAGGGCGAGAGAACTAACTATGGCTACACCTTC. The chain joins TRBV5-3 to TRBJ1-2; 8 nucleotides line up with TRBD1. TRBV5-3 is an ORF; its function is uncertain. J lost 0 bases, V lost 4 bases, and 14 bases had no gene match. The CDR3 runs 18 residues.

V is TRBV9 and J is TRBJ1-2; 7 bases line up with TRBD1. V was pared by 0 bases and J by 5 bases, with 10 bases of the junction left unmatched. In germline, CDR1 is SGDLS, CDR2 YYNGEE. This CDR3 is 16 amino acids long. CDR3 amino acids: CASSVGQGVGGYGYTF. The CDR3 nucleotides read TGTGCCAGCAGCGTAGGTCAGGGGGTTGGCGGGTATGGCTACACCTTC.

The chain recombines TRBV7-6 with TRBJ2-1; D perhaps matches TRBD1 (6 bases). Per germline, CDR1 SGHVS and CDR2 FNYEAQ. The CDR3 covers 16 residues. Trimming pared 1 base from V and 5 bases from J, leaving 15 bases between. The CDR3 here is CASSLGSGWDNNEQFF. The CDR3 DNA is TGTGCCAGCAGCTTAGGTTCGGGGTGGGACAACAATGAGCAGTTCTTC. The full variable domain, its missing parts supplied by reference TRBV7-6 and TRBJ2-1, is GAGVSQSPRYKVTKRGQDVALRCDPISGHVSLYWYRQALGQGPEFLTYFNYEAQQDKSGLPNDRFSAERPEGSISTLTIQRTEQRDSAMYRCASSLGSGWDNNEQFFGPGTRLTVL.

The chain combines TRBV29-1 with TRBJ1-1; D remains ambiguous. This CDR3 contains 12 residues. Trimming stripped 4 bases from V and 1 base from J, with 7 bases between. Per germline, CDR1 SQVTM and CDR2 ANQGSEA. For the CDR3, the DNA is TGCAGCGTTGTTCCAACGAACACTGAAGCTTTCTTT. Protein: CSVVPTNTEAFF. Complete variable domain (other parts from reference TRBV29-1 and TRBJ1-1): SAVISQKPSRDICQRGTSLTIQCQVDSQVTMMFWYRQQPGQSLTLIATANQGSEATYESGFVIDKFPISRPNLTFSTLTVSNMSPEDSSIYLCSVVPTNTEAFFGQGTRLTVV.

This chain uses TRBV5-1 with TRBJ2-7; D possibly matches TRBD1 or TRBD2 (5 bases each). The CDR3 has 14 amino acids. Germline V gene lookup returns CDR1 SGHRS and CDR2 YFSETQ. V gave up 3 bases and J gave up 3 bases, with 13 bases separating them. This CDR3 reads CASSSRDGSYEQYF. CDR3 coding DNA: TGCGCCAGCAGCTCCCGGGACGGCAGCTACGAGCAGTACTTC.

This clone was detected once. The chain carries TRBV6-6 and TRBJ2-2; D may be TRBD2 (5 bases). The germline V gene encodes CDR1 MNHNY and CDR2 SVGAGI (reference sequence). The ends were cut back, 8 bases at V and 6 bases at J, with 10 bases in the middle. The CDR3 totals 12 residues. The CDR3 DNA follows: TGTGCCAGCGGACTTGATCCCGGGGAGCTGTTTTTT. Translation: CASGLDPGELFF.

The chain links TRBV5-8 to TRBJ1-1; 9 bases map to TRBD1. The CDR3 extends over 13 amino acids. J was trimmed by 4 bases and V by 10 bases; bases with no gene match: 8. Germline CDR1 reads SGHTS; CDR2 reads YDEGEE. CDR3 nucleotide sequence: TGTGCCGGCGGGACAGGGCCGTCCACTGAAGCTTTCTTT. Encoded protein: CAGGTGPSTEAFF.

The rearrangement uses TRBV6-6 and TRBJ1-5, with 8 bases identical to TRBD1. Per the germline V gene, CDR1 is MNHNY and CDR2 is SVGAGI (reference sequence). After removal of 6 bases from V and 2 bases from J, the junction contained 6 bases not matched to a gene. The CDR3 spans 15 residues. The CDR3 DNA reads TGTGCCAGCAGCCAAGGACAGGGCGGCAATCAGCCCCAGCATTTT. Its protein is CASSQGQGGNQPQHF.

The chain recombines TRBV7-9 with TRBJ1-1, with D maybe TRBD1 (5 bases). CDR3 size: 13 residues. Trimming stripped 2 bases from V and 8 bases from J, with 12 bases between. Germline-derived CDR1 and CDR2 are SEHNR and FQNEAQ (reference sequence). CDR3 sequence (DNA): TGTGCCAGCAGCTTAAGCTTAAGGGACGAAGCTTTCTTT. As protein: CASSLSLRDEAFF.

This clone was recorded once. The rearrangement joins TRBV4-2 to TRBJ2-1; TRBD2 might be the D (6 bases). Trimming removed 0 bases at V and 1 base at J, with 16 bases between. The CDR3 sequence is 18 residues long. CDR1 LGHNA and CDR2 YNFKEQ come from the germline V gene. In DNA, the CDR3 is TGTGCCAGCAGCCAAGAAAGAGGAGGGGCGTATTCCTACAATGAGCAGTTCTTC. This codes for CASSQERGGAYSYNEQFF.

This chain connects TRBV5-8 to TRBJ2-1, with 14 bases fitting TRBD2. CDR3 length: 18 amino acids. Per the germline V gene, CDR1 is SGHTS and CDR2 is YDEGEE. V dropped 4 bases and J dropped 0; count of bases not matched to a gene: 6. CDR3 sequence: CASSPGLAGAFSYNEQFF. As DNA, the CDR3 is TGTGCCAGCAGCCCGGGACTAGCGGGGGCCTTCTCCTACAATGAGCAGTTCTTC.

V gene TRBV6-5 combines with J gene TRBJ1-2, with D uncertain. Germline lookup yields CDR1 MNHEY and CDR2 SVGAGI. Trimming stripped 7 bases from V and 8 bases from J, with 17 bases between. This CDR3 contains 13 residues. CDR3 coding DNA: TGTGCCAGCACCCTAACGCCCGGCGGAGGCTACACCTTC. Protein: CASTLTPGGGYTF.

The DNA for the CDR3 is TGTGCCAGTCGAAACGGGGGCACTGAAGCTTTCTTT. Protein: CASRNGGTEAFF. The J gene is TRBJ1-1, the V gene TRBV19; a weak D match, TRBD1 (5 bases). The CDR3 loop spans 12 amino acids. V lost 8 bases and J lost 4, with 11 bases in between. Germline V gene sequence: CDR1 LNHDA, CDR2 SQIVND (reference sequence).

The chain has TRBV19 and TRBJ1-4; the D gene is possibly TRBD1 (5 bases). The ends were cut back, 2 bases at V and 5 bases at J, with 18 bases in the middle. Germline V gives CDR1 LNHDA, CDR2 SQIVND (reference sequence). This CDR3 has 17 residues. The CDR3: CASSIRGSAEGNEKLFF. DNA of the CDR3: TGTGCCAGTAGTATAAGGGGTTCGGCAGAAGGAAATGAAAAACTGTTTTTT.

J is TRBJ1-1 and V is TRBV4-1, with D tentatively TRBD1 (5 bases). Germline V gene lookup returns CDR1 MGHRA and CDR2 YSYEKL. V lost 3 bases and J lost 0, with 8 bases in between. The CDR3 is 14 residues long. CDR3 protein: CASSHRGMNTEAFF. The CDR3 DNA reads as TGCGCCAGCAGCCATCGGGGCATGAACACTGAAGCTTTCTTT.

The CDR3 spells CASSLTGSVETQYF. DNA for the CDR3: TGCGCCAGCAGCTTGACAGGGAGTGTAGAGACCCAGTACTTC. The chain is built from TRBV5-1 and TRBJ2-5; a weak D match, TRBD1 (6 bases). CDR1 is SGHRS and CDR2 is YFSETQ in the germline V gene. The CDR3 has 14 amino acids. Trimming cost V 1 base and J 4 bases, with 11 bases left between them.